These 9 T cell receptor beta chains were all obtained from the same sample, sequenced in a study of T cells in Graves' hyperthyroidism and ophthalmopathy (dated by TCRdb to the late 2010s). The library came from multiplex PCR. The reads were generated on an Illumina HiSeq 2000. The TCR beta CDR3 regions were amplified from RNA transcripts. A first-round RT-PCR of the TCR CDR3 used the HTBI primer set with the Qiagen OneStep RT-PCR kit. TCRdb reprocessing: public reads trimmed at Q25 with fastp, clones called with MiXCR, in-frame beta chains kept. CDR3 protein duplicates are merged, each entry listing the most common genes and DNA. A total of over 500,000 distinct CDR3 sequences appear in this sample, around 13% of them only once. In total, the top ten clones hold roughly 14% of the sample. The material sequenced was blood. The receptors derive from a woman aged 35 to 49 with Graves' hyperthyroidism.

V gene TRBV28 combines with J gene TRBJ2-2; TRBD1 aligns across 8 bases. Germline CDR1 MDHEN, CDR2 SYDVKM. The V and J ends lost 3 bases and 9 bases, in that order; junction bases with no gene match: 12. This CDR3 has 16 residues. CDR3 sequence reads: CASSFDQGAYRRELFF. The CDR3, as DNA: TGTGCCAGCAGTTTCGACCAGGGGGCGTACCGAAGGGAGCTGTTTTTT. Combining the CDR3 with reference TRBV28 and TRBJ2-2 gives the whole variable domain DVKVTQSSRYLVKRTGEKVFLECVQDMDHENMFWYRQDPGLGLRLIYFSYDVKMKEKGDIPEGYSVSREKKERFSLILESASTNQTSMYLCASSFDQGAYRRELFFGEGSRLTVL.

This clonotype was seen ten or more times. The chain joins TRBV12-3 or TRBV12-4 to TRBJ2-5, with 11 bases lining up with TRBD1. J lost 3 bases, V lost 7 bases, and 4 bases had no gene match. The CDR3 runs 14 residues. CDR3 coding DNA: TGTGCCAGCACACCGGGACAGGGGGAAGAGACCCAGTACTTC. Translation gives CASTPGQGEETQYF.

This clonotype has more than one count but fewer than ten. This chain uses TRBV3-1 with TRBJ2-6; 7 nucleotides align to TRBD1. This CDR3 is built from 20 residues. Per the germline V gene, CDR1 is LGHDT and CDR2 is YNNKEL (reference sequence). After removal of 3 bases from V and 4 bases from J, the junction contained 18 bases not matched to a gene. For the CDR3, the DNA is TGTGCCAGCAGCCAGACCGGGGACAGCATGAGTGGTGCCGGGGCCAACGTCCTGACTTTC. Amino acid sequence: CASSQTGDSMSGAGANVLTF.

This chain links TRBV15 with TRBJ2-7; D gene uncertain. The length of the CDR3 is 13 residues. V lost 1 base and J 3 bases, leaving 7 bases between the germline ends. CDR1 and CDR2 (germline): LNHNV, YYDKDF (reference sequence). The CDR3 nucleotides are TGTGCCACCAGCAGAGGACGCGACTACGAGCAGTACTTC. Translating it yields CATSRGRDYEQYF.

This clonotype was seen at least ten times. This chain uses TRBV5-1 with TRBJ2-7, with unresolved D. Trimming cost V 1 base and J 4 bases, with 12 bases left between them. Looked up from germline, CDR1 is SGHRS and CDR2 is YFSETQ. There are 14 residues in the CDR3. This CDR3 reads CASSLSSGDYEQYF. The CDR3 bases are TGCGCCAGCAGCTTGTCATCAGGTGATTACGAGCAGTACTTC.

The table lists this clonotype with a few counts. The chain joins TRBV20-1 to TRBJ1-6; D gene unclear. The CDR3 is made up of 14 amino acids. CDR1 DFQATT and CDR2 SNEGSKA come from the germline V gene (reference sequence). With 5 bases removed from V and 5 bases from J, the gap between germline ends came to 13 bases. CDR3 loop: CSAPRVQDNSPLHF. The CDR3, as DNA: TGCAGTGCTCCCCGAGTTCAGGATAATTCACCCCTCCACTTT.

At least ten counts were recorded for this clonotype. The V gene is TRBV28, the J gene TRBJ1-2; 8 bases map to TRBD1. Germline V gene sequence: CDR1 MDHEN, CDR2 SYDVKM. CDR3 size: 18 residues. Trimming cost V 5 bases and J 8 bases; bases outside gene matches: 22. The CDR3 DNA is TGTGCCAGCAGTCCCCCCTGGTTACAGGGGGTGGGATCTAAGGGCTACACCTTC. Translation: CASSPPWLQGVGSKGYTF.

The chain carries TRBV12-5 and TRBJ1-6, with 7 bases that match TRBD1. The CDR3 is 14 amino acids. Germline loops: CDR1 LGHNT, CDR2 FRNRAP. With 1 base clipped from V and 7 bases from J, the junction kept 1 base outside the gene matches. CDR3 amino acids: CASGLGTGNSPLHF. DNA of the CDR3: TGTGCTAGTGGTTTGGGGACAGGCAATTCACCCCTCCACTTT.

This clonotype appeared a few times. V and J are TRBV6-1 and TRBJ1-5; 10 bases are shared with TRBD1. Germline-derived CDR1 and CDR2 are MNHNS and SASEGT. V lost 5 bases and J lost 6; bases outside the gene matches: 7. This CDR3 region has 15 residues. The CDR3: CASSRGGTGAQPQHF. The CDR3 coding sequence is TGTGCCAGCAGTAGAGGTGGGACAGGGGCTCAGCCCCAGCATTTT.